These T cell receptor beta chains were read from a single sample in a study of molecular identifiers for immune sequencing clone quantification. One entry per CDR3 protein, called by TCRdb with MiXCR from the PCR reads. The table records hundreds of thousands of distinct CDR3 sequences, about 20% of them present only once. Sequenced material: naive CD8+ T cells from blood, with Jurkat cell RNA spiked in. These TCRs come from a human donor in good health. Some libraries in this study had Jurkat cell RNA spiked in. Both conserved end residues are part of each CDR3. The order of the fields is CDR3 protein, CDR3 DNA, clone size, V gene, J gene, D gene. A D gene is named only where the DNA matches it firmly. The size field is filled for only some rows; it gives once, few, many or a size class.

CDR3 protein: CATSTPDRSEQYF; CDR3 DNA: TGTGCCACCAGCACCCCCGACAGGAGCGAGCAGTACTTC; clone size: many; V gene: TRBV15; J gene: TRBJ2-7; D gene: NA
CDR3 protein: CASSPGLTGRYEQYF; CDR3 DNA: TGTGCCAGCAGCCCTGGACTTACGGGAAGGTACGAGCAGTACTTC; clone size: many; V gene: TRBV5-4; J gene: TRBJ2-7; D gene: NA
CDR3 protein: CATSNRDSSNQPQHF; CDR3 DNA: TGTGCCACCAGCAACCGGGACAGTAGCAATCAGCCCCAGCATTTT; clone size: NA; V gene: TRBV15; J gene: TRBJ1-5; D gene: TRBD1
CDR3 protein: CASSLGIGDGLETQYF; CDR3 DNA: TGTGCCAGCAGCTTAGGTATAGGGGACGGTTTGGAGACCCAGTACTTC; clone size: few; V gene: TRBV7-8; J gene: TRBJ2-5; D gene: NA
CDR3 protein: CASSLGTSGSAAYNEQFF; CDR3 DNA: TGTGCCAGCAGTTTAGGGACTAGCGGGAGTGCCGCCTACAATGAGCAGTTCTTC; clone size: NA; V gene: TRBV12-3/TRBV12-4; J gene: TRBJ2-1; D gene: TRBD2
CDR3 protein: CASSLVEDPDTQYF; CDR3 DNA: TGTGCCAGCAGCTTAGTAGAGGATCCAGATACGCAGTATTTT; clone size: many; V gene: TRBV7-9; J gene: TRBJ2-3; D gene: NA
CDR3 protein: CAWSNSGNEQFF; CDR3 DNA: TGTGCCTGGAGTAATAGCGGTAATGAGCAGTTCTTC; clone size: many; V gene: TRBV30; J gene: TRBJ2-1; D gene: NA
CDR3 protein: CASGGYSNQPQHF; CDR3 DNA: TGTGCCAGTGGGGGGTATAGCAATCAGCCCCAGCATTTT; clone size: many; V gene: TRBV19; J gene: TRBJ1-5; D gene: NA
CDR3 protein: CASTPGLVGRPDTQYF; CDR3 DNA: TGTGCCAGCACCCCTGGGCTAGTAGGTCGTCCAGATACGCAGTATTTT; clone size: many; V gene: TRBV12-3/TRBV12-4; J gene: TRBJ2-3; D gene: NA
CDR3 protein: CASSIVPGEGDTQYF; CDR3 DNA: TGTGCCAGTAGTATCGTACCGGGAGAAGGAGATACGCAGTATTTT; clone size: few; V gene: TRBV19; J gene: TRBJ2-3; D gene: NA
CDR3 protein: CASSWSRDTQYF; CDR3 DNA: TGTGCCAGTAGTTGGTCGCGGGATACGCAGTATTTT; clone size: many; V gene: TRBV19; J gene: TRBJ2-3; D gene: NA
CDR3 protein: CASSWDVGAGYEQCF; CDR3 DNA: TGTGCCAGCAGCTGGGATGTTGGGGCTGGGTACGAGCAGTGCTTC; clone size: NA; V gene: TRBV5-5; J gene: TRBJ2-7; D gene: NA
CDR3 protein: CASSNRDSIYMNTEAFF; CDR3 DNA: TGTGCCAGTAGTAACCGGGACAGTATCTACATGAACACTGAAGCTTTCTTT; clone size: few; V gene: TRBV19; J gene: TRBJ1-1; D gene: TRBD1
CDR3 protein: CASSGQARPSYGYTF; CDR3 DNA: TGTGCCAGCAGCGGACAGGCCCGACCTTCCTATGGCTACACCTTC; clone size: many; V gene: TRBV12-3/TRBV12-4; J gene: TRBJ1-2; D gene: TRBD1
CDR3 protein: CASRTLADYTDTQYF; CDR3 DNA: TGTGCCAGCAGGACACTAGCGGACTACACAGATACGCAGTATTTT; clone size: many; V gene: TRBV27; J gene: TRBJ2-3; D gene: TRBD2
CDR3 protein: CASSQDWASSGNTIYF; CDR3 DNA: TGCGCCAGCAGCCAAGATTGGGCATCCTCTGGAAACACCATATATTTT; clone size: many; V gene: TRBV4-3; J gene: TRBJ1-3; D gene: NA
CDR3 protein: CASSLAVLLRESYNEQFF; CDR3 DNA: TGTGCCAGCAGCTTAGCGGTCCTCTTGCGGGAGTCCTACAATGAGCAGTTCTTC; clone size: many; V gene: TRBV7-2; J gene: TRBJ2-1; D gene: TRBD2
CDR3 protein: CASSLYRGDRQFF; CDR3 DNA: TGTGCCAGCAGTTTATACAGGGGCGATAGGCAGTTCTTC; clone size: NA; V gene: TRBV27; J gene: TRBJ2-1; D gene: TRBD1
CDR3 protein: CASSLTGTSGDEQFF; CDR3 DNA: TGTGCCAGCAGCTTAACGGGGACTAGCGGGGATGAGCAGTTCTTC; clone size: NA; V gene: TRBV7-2; J gene: TRBJ2-1; D gene: TRBD2